This T cell receptor (beta chain) was identified during a study of T-cell reconstitution after alpha-beta-depleted transplantation in children. J lost 8 bases, V lost 3 bases, and 7 bases had no gene match. Per the germline V gene, CDR1 is SNHLY and CDR2 is FYNNEI. The length of the CDR3 is 14 residues. TCRbeta library construction was performed incorporating unique molecular identifiers. TCRdb re-called the PCR reads through MiXCR, storing one row per CDR3 protein. The sample carries about 500,000 distinct CDR3 sequences, about 33% recorded once. The chain uses TRBV2 and TRBJ1-5; TRBD1 agrees at 7 bases. The sequences come from PBMCs from the stem cell graft donor, collected from the stem cell graft. The receptor was derived from a human donor who donated a stem cell graft to a child with aplastic anemia. The CDR3 here is CASSDTNRGEPQHF. CDR3 DNA: TGTGCCAGCAGTGATACTAACAGGGGTGAGCCCCAGCATTTT.